This T cell receptor beta chain appears in the sequencing data of a study of blood T cell repertoires in COVID-19. Study details: Material from acute and convalescent COVID-19 was sourced from the United States, Italy and Spain. Sources were T cells, B-cell-depleted T cells, or PBMCs; the material itself was cDNA or gDNA.

CDR3 length: 13 residues. CDR1 SGHTA and CDR2 FQGNSA come from the germline V gene. Trimming left V 2 bases short and J 7 bases short, with 11 bases between. In the original workflow: Quantification of nucleated cells was approximated via reference gene primer amplification. TCRdb keeps only in-frame clones here, not all; method: immunoSEQ multiplex PCR. The DNA was the basis for D and trimming; V, J and clone size are from that table. Seen here are approximately 44,000 clones, roughly 80% observed once, and the top ten hold 30% to 35%. This sequence joins TRBV7-2 and TRBJ2-5; TRBD2 is a possible D gene (5 bases). The sequenced sample consisted of peripheral blood. This receptor was taken from a woman aged 80 or older with acute or convalescent COVID-19. The CDR3 protein is CASSLTLEGTQYF. CDR3 nucleotide sequence: TGTGCCAGCAGCTTAACCCTAGAGGGGACCCAGTACTTC.